A selection of T cell receptor beta chains follows, all from one sample in a study of monozygotic twins with inflammatory bowel disease. With the 5' RACE reads reprocessed, TCRdb shows one record per CDR3 protein and no DNA. This listing includes about 160,000 distinct CDR3 sequences. The sample comprised blood. The receptor source for this set is a human donor with ulcerative colitis or Crohn's disease, or a healthy co-twin of an affected twin (not recorded which). Both conserved end residues are part of each CDR3. The order of the fields is V gene, J gene, CDR3 protein.

TRBV7-2,TRBJ1-5,CASSSEGDNQPQHF
TRBV15,TRBJ2-7,CATSRETSGYEQYF
TRBV9,TRBJ2-7,CASSVGGTGIYEQYF
TRBV5-1,TRBJ1-3,CASSLNRDSSGNTIYF
TRBV20-1,TRBJ2-1,CSARDPDSGIINEQFF
TRBV18,TRBJ1-1,CASSPRETMNTEAFF
TRBV5-4,TRBJ2-3,CASSLGTAISSTDTQYF
TRBV19,TRBJ1-1,CASSTQSRDREAFF
TRBV28,TRBJ1-5,CASSGLRNQPQHF
TRBV5-5,TRBJ2-7,CASSYGGGANYEQYF
TRBV7-6,TRBJ1-2,CASSPSTGYGYTF
TRBV5-5,TRBJ2-7,CASSFTREVYEQYF
TRBV28,TRBJ1-2,CASSQSGTQTDGYTF
TRBV20-1,TRBJ1-4,CSANRGGDEKLFF
TRBV9,TRBJ1-2,CASSVSGGYGYTF
TRBV12-3/TRBV12-4,TRBJ1-5,CASSFDPGQGHQPQHF
TRBV12-3/TRBV12-4,TRBJ1-3,CASTLGGGNTIYF
TRBV29-1,TRBJ2-5,CSAKLLGETQYF
TRBV5-5,TRBJ1-6,CASSPQLREPFSPLHF
TRBV19,TRBJ2-1,CASSISLAANEQFF
TRBV7-3,TRBJ2-3,CASSHPDGGSYTQYF
TRBV5-5,TRBJ1-1,CASSLSWGAGNTEAFF
TRBV5-1,TRBJ2-1,CASSLARGAEQFF
TRBV6-1,TRBJ2-1,CASSDYGDPSYNEQFF
TRBV19,TRBJ2-2,CATTPGWVINTGELFF
TRBV4-2,TRBJ2-3,CASSLRQGVPTDTQYF
TRBV20-1,TRBJ1-2,CSARDSSRPNYGYTF